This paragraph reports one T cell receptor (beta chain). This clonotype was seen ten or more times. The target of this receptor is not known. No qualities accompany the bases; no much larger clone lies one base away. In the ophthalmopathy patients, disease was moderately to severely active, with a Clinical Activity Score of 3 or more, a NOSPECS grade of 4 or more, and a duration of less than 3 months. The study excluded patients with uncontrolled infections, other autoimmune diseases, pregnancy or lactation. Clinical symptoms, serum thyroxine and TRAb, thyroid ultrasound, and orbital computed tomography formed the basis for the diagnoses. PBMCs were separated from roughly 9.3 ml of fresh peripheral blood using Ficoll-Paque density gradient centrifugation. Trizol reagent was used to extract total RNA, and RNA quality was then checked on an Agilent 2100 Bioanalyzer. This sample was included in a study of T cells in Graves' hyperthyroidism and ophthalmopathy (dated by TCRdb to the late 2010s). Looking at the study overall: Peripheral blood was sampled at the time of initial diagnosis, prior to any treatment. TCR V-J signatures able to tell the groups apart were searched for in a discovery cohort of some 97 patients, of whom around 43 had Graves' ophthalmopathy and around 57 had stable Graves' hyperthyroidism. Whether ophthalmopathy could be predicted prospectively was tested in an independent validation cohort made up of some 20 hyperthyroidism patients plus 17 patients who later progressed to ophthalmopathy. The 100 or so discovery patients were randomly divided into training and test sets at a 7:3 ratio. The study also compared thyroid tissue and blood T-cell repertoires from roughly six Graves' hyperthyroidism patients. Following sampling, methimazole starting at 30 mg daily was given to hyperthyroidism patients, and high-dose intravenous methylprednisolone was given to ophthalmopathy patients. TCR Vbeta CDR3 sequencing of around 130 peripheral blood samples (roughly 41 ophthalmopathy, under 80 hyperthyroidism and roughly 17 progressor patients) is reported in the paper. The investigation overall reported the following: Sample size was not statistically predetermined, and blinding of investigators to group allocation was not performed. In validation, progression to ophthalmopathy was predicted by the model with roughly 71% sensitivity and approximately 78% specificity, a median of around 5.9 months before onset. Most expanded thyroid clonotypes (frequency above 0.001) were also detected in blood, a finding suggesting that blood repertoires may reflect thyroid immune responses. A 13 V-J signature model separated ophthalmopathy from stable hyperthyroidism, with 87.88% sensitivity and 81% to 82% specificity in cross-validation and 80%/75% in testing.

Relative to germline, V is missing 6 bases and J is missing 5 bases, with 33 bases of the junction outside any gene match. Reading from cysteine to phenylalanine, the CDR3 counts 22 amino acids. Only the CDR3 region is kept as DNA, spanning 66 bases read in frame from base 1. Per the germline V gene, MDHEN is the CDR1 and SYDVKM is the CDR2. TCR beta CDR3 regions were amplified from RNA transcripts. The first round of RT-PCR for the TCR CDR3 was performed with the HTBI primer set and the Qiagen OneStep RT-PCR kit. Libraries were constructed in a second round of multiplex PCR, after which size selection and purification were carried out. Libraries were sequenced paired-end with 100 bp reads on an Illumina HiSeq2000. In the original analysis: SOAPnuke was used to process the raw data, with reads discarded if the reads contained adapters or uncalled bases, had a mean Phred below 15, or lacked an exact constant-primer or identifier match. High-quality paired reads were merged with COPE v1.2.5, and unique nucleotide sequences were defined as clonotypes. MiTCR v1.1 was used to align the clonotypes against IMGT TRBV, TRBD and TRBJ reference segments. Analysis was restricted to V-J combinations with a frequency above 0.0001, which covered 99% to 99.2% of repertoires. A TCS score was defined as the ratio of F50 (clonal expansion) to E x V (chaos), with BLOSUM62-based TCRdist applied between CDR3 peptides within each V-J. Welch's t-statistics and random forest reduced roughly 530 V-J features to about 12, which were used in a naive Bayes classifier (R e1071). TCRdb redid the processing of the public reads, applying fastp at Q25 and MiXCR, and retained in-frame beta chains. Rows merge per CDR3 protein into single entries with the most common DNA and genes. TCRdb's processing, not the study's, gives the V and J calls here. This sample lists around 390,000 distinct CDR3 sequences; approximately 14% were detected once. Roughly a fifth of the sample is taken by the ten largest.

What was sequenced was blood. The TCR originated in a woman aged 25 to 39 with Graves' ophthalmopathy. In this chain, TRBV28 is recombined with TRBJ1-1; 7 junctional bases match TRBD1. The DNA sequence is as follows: TGTGCCAGCAGCCTAGGGGGCCCGGTATGGCGCGAAGTAGGGCCCACCGGGACTGAAGCTTTCTTT. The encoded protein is CASSLGGPVWREVGPTGTEAFF. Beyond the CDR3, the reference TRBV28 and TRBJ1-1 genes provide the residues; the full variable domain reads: DVKVTQSSRYLVKRTGEKVFLECVQDMDHENMFWYRQDPGLGLRLIYFSYDVKMKEKGDIPEGYSVSREKKERFSLILESASTNQTSMYLCASSLGGPVWREVGPTGTEAFFGQGTRLTVV.